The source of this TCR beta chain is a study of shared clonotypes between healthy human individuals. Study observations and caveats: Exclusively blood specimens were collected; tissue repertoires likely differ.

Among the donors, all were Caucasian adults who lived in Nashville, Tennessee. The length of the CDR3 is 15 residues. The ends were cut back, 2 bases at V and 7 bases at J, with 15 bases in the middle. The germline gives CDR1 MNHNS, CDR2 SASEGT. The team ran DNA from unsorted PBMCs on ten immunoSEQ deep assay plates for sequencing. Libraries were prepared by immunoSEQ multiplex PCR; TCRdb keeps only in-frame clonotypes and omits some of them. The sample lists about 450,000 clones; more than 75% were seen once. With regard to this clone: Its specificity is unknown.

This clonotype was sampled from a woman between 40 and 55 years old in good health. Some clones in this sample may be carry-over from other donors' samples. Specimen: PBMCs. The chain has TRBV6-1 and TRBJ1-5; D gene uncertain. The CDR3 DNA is TGTGCCAGCAGTGAATCTCATCGACGGAACCAGCCCCAGCATTTT. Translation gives CASSESHRRNQPQHF.